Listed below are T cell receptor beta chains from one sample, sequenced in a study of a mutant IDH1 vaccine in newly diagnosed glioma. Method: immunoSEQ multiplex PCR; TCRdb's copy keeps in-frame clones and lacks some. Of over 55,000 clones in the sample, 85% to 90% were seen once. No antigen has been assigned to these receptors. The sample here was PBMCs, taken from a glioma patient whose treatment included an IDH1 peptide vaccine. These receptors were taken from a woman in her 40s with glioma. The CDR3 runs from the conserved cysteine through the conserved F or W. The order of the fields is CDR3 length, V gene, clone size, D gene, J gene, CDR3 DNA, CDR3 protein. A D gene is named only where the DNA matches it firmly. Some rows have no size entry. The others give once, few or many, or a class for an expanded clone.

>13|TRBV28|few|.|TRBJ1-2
TGTGCCAGCAGTTTACCAGGTTACTATGGCTACACCTTC
CASSLPGYYGYTF
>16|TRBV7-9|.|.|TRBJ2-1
TGTGCCAGCAGCTTAGCCCCAGGGTTTGTTATCAATGAGCAGTTCTTC
CASSLAPGFVINEQFF
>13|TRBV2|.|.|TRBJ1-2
TGTGCCAGCAGTATAGGGGGATCATATGGCTACACCTTC
CASSIGGSYGYTF
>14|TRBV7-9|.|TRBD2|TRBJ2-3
TGTGCCAGCAGCTTAGCGGGAGGGACAGATACGCAGTATTTT
CASSLAGGTDTQYF
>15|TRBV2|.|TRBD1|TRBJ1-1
TGTGCCAGCAGCCAGGGGGGAGTTCGGCGAGCTGAAGCTTTCTTT
CASSQGGVRRAEAFF
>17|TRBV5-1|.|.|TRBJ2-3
TGCGCCAGCAGCTTGGGGAACCGGGACTCTCGGACAGATACGCAGTATTTT
CASSLGNRDSRTDTQYF
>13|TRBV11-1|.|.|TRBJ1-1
TGTGCCAGCAGCTTATCCAGGGGCACTGAAGCTTTCTTT
CASSLSRGTEAFF
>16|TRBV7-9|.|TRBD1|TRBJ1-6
TGTGCCAGCAGCGCTCGACAGGGGGCCGGCGGGTCACCCCTCCACTTT
CASSARQGAGGSPLHF
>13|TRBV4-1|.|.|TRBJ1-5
TGCGCCAGCAGCCCACAGGTCAATCAGCCCCAGCATTTT
CASSPQVNQPQHF
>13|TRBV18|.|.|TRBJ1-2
TGTGCCAGCTCGAACAGGGTCGGCTATGGCTACACCTTC
CASSNRVGYGYTF
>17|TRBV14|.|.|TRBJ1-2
TGTGCCAGCAAACGACGGGACAACAACAGGGCTAACTATGGCTACACCTTC
CASKRRDNNRANYGYTF
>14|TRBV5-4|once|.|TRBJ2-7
TGTGCCAGCAGCTTGGGGGGAACTGACTACGAGCAGTACTTC
CASSLGGTDYEQYF
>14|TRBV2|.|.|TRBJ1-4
TGTGCCAGTGACAGGAGCCGGAATAATGAAAAACTGTTTTTT
CASDRSRNNEKLFF
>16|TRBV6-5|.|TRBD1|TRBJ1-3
TGTGCCAGCAGTTACACCCGGGACAGCTCTGGAAACACCATATATTTT
CASSYTRDSSGNTIYF
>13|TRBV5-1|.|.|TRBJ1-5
TGCGCCAGCAGCTTGGAGGCCGATCAGCCCCAGCATTTT
CASSLEADQPQHF
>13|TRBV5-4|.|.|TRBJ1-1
TGTGCCAGCAGCTTGCGTGGGAACACTGAAGCTTTCTTT
CASSLRGNTEAFF